The 28 T cell receptor beta chains below come from one sample, sequenced in a study of T cell repertoires in cytomegalovirus infection (dated by TCRdb to between 2018 and 2021). Sequencer: Illumina HiSeq 1500. TCRdb reanalyzed the raw reads on its own, using fastp at Q25 for trimming and MiXCR for clone calling, and kept in-frame beta chains. Merged by CDR3 protein, the rows form single entries marked with the most common genes and DNA. The sample yields about 900,000 distinct CDR3 sequences; more than 25% were counted once. The ten largest make up 11% to 15% of the sample. The antigens these receptors bind are not known. What the treatment or condition label conveys for this sample: in vitro stimulation with specific CMV peptide epitopes to enrich CMV-specific T cells. The sample was cultured CD8+ T cells from PBMCs, taken from culture after CMV antigen stimulation. Receptor source: a human donor in good health (CMV status not recorded). Some clones in this sample may be carry-over from other donors' samples.

V gene TRBV27 combines with J gene TRBJ1-6; TRBD1 matches at 9 bases. The CDR3 is made up of 16 amino acids. Germline V CDR1 and CDR2: MNHEY, SMNVEV (reference sequence). V dropped 2 bases and J dropped 10; count of bases not matched to a gene: 9. In DNA, the CDR3 is TGTGCCAGCAGTTTAGGGCTCGGACAGGGGTGGTCACCCCTCCACTTT. Amino acids: CASSLGLGQGWSPLHF.

At least ten counts were recorded for this clonotype. The chain uses TRBV14 and TRBJ2-1, with TRBD2 matching 7 bases. The CDR3 spans 15 residues. The V and J ends lost 4 bases and 2 bases, in that order; junction bases with no gene match: 5. CDR1 is SGHDN, CDR2 FVKESK, per germline. This CDR3 is CASSPGSGAYNEQFF. The CDR3, as DNA: TGTGCCAGCAGCCCGGGGAGCGGGGCCTACAATGAGCAGTTCTTC. The variable domain in full, with the rest retrieved from reference TRBV14 and TRBJ2-1, is EAGVTQFPSHSVIEKGQTVTLRCDPISGHDNLYWYRRVMGKEIKFLLHFVKESKQDESGMPNNRFLAERTGGTYSTLKVQPAELEDSGVYFCASSPGSGAYNEQFFGPGTRLTVL.

This chain joins TRBV24-1 and TRBJ2-3, with 8 bases identical to TRBD2. The CDR3 is 17 amino acids. Looked up from germline, CDR1 is KGHDR and CDR2 is SFDVKD. Trimming took 2 bases from V and 2 from J; bases not matched to a gene: 8. In DNA, the CDR3 is TGTGCCACCAGTGATTCTCACTTAGCGGGGCTCACAGATACGCAGTATTTT. Its protein product is CATSDSHLAGLTDTQYF.

V usage is TRBV28 and J usage is TRBJ2-3; D is unclear. The length of the CDR3 is 12 residues. Germline CDR1 reads MDHEN; CDR2 reads SYDVKM. V shed 5 bases and J shed 6 bases, with 9 bases lying between them. The CDR3 nucleotides read TGTGCCAGCAGTCTAAGGATCGATACGCAGTATTTT. It is translated as CASSLRIDTQYF. The variable domain in full, with the rest retrieved from reference TRBV28 and TRBJ2-3, is DVKVTQSSRYLVKRTGEKVFLECVQDMDHENMFWYRQDPGLGLRLIYFSYDVKMKEKGDIPEGYSVSREKKERFSLILESASTNQTSMYLCASSLRIDTQYFGPGTRLTVL.

This clonotype was seen ten or more times. The V and J genes are TRBV12-3 or TRBV12-4 and TRBJ1-5; tentatively, D is TRBD1 (5 bases). CDR3 length equals 16 residues. Between the trimmed V and J ends, which lost 7 bases and 6 bases, there was a span of 22 bases. For the CDR3, the DNA is TGTGCCAGCACCTCCCCAGGAACGGGGGGAAGTCAGCCCCAGCATTTT. This sequence encodes CASTSPGTGGSQPQHF.

A word on this clonotype: An end of the junction does not agree with germline; a read error may underlie this. The chain recombines TRBV7-9 with TRBJ1-6; D is unclear. CDR3 length equals 11 residues. Germline lookup yields CDR1 SEHNR and CDR2 FQNEAQ (reference sequence). The CDR3, as DNA: TGTGTCAGCAGCTCCCTAGGGCCCCTCCACTTT. Its protein is CVSSSLGPLHF.

This clonotype was counted a few times. J is TRBJ2-1 and V is TRBV25-1, with D maybe TRBD2 (5 bases). The ends were cut back, 3 bases at V and 4 bases at J, with 13 bases in the middle. Germline V gene sequence: CDR1 MGHDK, CDR2 SYGVNS. This CDR3 region has 15 residues. The CDR3 nucleotides read TGTGCCAGCAGTGAGCCCGGACCGGGATACAATGAGCAGTTCTTC. Translation: CASSEPGPGYNEQFF. The complete variable domain, with remaining parts taken from reference TRBV25-1 and TRBJ2-1, reads EADIYQTPRYLVIGTGKKITLECSQTMGHDKMYWYQQDPGMELHLIHYSYGVNSTEKGDLSSESTVSRIRTEHFPLTLESARPSHTSQYLCASSEPGPGYNEQFFGPGTRLTVL.

This clonotype was seen a handful of times. The V and J genes are TRBV15 and TRBJ2-5; D not resolved. Per the germline V gene, CDR1 is LNHNV and CDR2 is YYDKDF (reference sequence). Trimming removed 0 bases from V and 2 bases from J, with 16 bases in between. CDR3 length equals 17 residues. The DNA of the CDR3 is TGTGCCACCAGCAGAGATCTGACACCGTCACCTCAAGAGACCCAGTACTTC. It is translated as CATSRDLTPSPQETQYF.

The chain combines TRBV27 with TRBJ1-5; D call uncertain. The CDR3 totals 14 residues. V dropped 3 bases and J dropped 7 bases, with 13 bases sitting between them. In germline, CDR1 is MNHEY, CDR2 SMNVEV (reference sequence). CDR3: CASSFGGIGQPQHF. The CDR3 DNA follows: TGTGCCAGCAGTTTCGGCGGAATAGGGCAGCCCCAGCATTTT.

This clonotype has a handful of counts. V usage is TRBV19 and J usage is TRBJ2-7; 7 bases line up with TRBD1. The J segment lost 2 bases and the V segment lost 3 bases, leaving 4 bases of the junction unmatched. The CDR3 extends over 14 amino acids. Germline values: CDR1 LNHDA, CDR2 SQIVND (reference sequence). CDR3 residues: CASSMGQGAYEQYF. The CDR3 bases are TGTGCCAGTAGTATGGGTCAGGGGGCCTACGAGCAGTACTTC.

The chain recombines TRBV20-1 with TRBJ2-1; 7 bases match TRBD1. V shed 3 bases, J shed 3 bases, and the junction held 5 bases outside the gene matches. CDR1 and CDR2 from the germline V gene are DFQATT and SNEGSKA (reference sequence). The CDR3 covers 14 residues. The CDR3 sequence: CSARGTVDYNEQFF. CDR3 in DNA: TGCAGTGCTAGGGGGACAGTGGACTACAATGAGCAGTTCTTC.

The V call is TRBV7-9, the J call TRBJ1-2; 9 nucleotides agree with TRBD1. This CDR3 is 13 amino acids long. Germline loops: CDR1 SEHNR, CDR2 FQNEAQ (reference sequence). V lost 4 bases and J lost 6; bases outside the gene matches: 3. DNA for the CDR3: TGTGCCAGCAGCTGGACAGGGGAGGATGGCTACACCTTC. Protein: CASSWTGEDGYTF.

This clonotype has at least ten counts. The rearrangement joins TRBV7-9 to TRBJ2-7, with D possibly being TRBD2 (5 bases). Germline V lookup: CDR1 SEHNR, CDR2 FQNEAQ (reference sequence). Trimming shortened V by 4 bases and J by 0 bases, and 7 bases separated the two germline ends. The CDR3 totals 13 residues. The CDR3 DNA sequence: TGTGCCAGCAGCTCGGGGAGCTCCTACGAGCAGTACGTC. Translation gives CASSSGSSYEQYV.

The gene calls are TRBV12-3 or TRBV12-4 and TRBJ1-1; D not certain. This CDR3 is 10 amino acids long. V was trimmed by 7 bases and J by 5 bases, leaving 5 bases between them. The CDR3 nucleotides are TGTGCCAGCAAGTTTACTGAAGCTTTCTTT. Protein: CASKFTEAFF.

In the case of this clonotype: A much more abundant neighbour one base away suggests this may be a read error. This rearrangement joins TRBV7-8 to TRBJ2-7, with 10 bases identical to TRBD2. Looked up from germline, CDR1 is SGHVS and CDR2 is FQNEAQ. This CDR3 region has 15 residues. The DNA for the CDR3 is TGTGTCAGCAGCTTAGTGAGAAGCGGGGGGGGAGAGCAGTACGTC. It yields the protein CVSSLVRSGGGEQYV.

This clonotype was seen repeatedly, ten times or more. The chain combines TRBV6-1 with TRBJ1-1; D call uncertain. Germline V gives CDR1 MNHNS, CDR2 SASEGT. The CDR3 spans 13 residues. V gave up 8 bases and J gave up 0 bases, with 10 bases separating them. Written as DNA, the CDR3 is TGTGCCAGCCTTGGGCATATGAACACTGAAGCTTTCTTT. This gives the protein CASLGHMNTEAFF.

The rearrangement uses TRBV27 and TRBJ1-4, with D unclear. Germline assignment: CDR1 MNHEY and CDR2 SMNVEV (reference sequence). There are 14 residues in the CDR3. With 3 bases removed from V and 6 bases from J, the gap between germline ends came to 11 bases. This CDR3 reads CASSFLGIDEKLFF. In DNA, the CDR3 is TGTGCCAGCAGTTTTCTGGGGATCGATGAAAAACTGTTTTTT.

This clonotype was detected a few times. This chain links TRBV29-1 with TRBJ1-2, with TRBD1 identical over 12 bases. V shed 4 bases, J shed 4 bases, and the junction held 7 bases outside the gene matches. CDR1 and CDR2 (germline): SQVTM, ANQGSEA. This CDR3 region has 15 residues. The CDR3 sequence is CSVGGTGGSGYGYTF. The DNA of the CDR3 is TGCAGCGTTGGGGGGACAGGGGGCTCTGGCTATGGCTACACCTTC.

J is TRBJ2-1 and V is TRBV19, with TRBD1 matching over 9 bases. Germline V CDR1 and CDR2: LNHDA, SQIVND (reference sequence). The CDR3 runs 11 residues. V shed 8 bases, J shed 8 bases, and the junction held 1 base outside the gene matches. The CDR3 region has the DNA TGTGCCAGTGGGACAGGGTATGAGCAGTTCTTC. It yields the protein CASGTGYEQFF.

Turning to this clonotype: Sequence at one end of the junction differs from germline and may be a read error. The V gene is TRBV7-6, the J gene TRBJ2-1; perhaps TRBD2 as D (6 bases). Germline V CDR1 and CDR2: SGHVS, FNYEAQ. CDR3 length: 13 residues. CDR3 bases: TGTACCAGCAGCTTAGAAAAAGGGAGGGAGCAGTTCTTC. It yields the protein CTSSLEKGREQFF.

This clonotype was seen only a few times. This chain connects TRBV7-2 to TRBJ2-7, with 12 bases matching TRBD2. CDR1 and CDR2 from the germline V gene are SGHTA and FQGNSA. CDR3 length: 15 residues. Trimming removed 5 bases from V and 3 bases from J; junction bases left unmatched: 5. In nucleotides, the CDR3 is TGTGCCAGCAGCCAACCGACTAGCGGGGGCTACGAGCAGTACTTC. Residues: CASSQPTSGGYEQYF.

This chain joins TRBV5-1 and TRBJ2-7; TRBD1 matches at 8 bases. Germline trimming cut 3 bases from V and 2 bases from J; bases unmatched to any gene: 4. The germline V gene has CDR1 SGHRS and CDR2 YFSETQ. There are 14 residues in the CDR3. This CDR3 is CASSSSQGAYEQYF. The CDR3, as DNA: TGCGCCAGCAGCTCTTCACAGGGGGCCTACGAGCAGTACTTC.

This clonotype occurred a few times. The chain recombines TRBV4-1 with TRBJ2-5, with D unclear. V was clipped by 2 bases and J by 5 bases, with 15 bases between them. Germline loops: CDR1 MGHRA, CDR2 YSYEKL. The CDR3 runs to 15 residues. In nucleotides, the CDR3 is TGCGCCAGCAGCCAACTTAACGGAGTAGGGGAGACCCAGTACTTC. It translates to CASSQLNGVGETQYF.

The chain couples TRBV6-5 to TRBJ2-1; the D is unclear. CDR3 size: 14 residues. V was cut by 7 bases and J by 0 bases, with 10 bases left in between. CDR1 is MNHEY and CDR2 is SVGAGI in the germline V gene. This CDR3 reads CASTPGGSYNEQFF. CDR3 DNA: TGTGCCAGCACCCCCGGCGGCTCCTACAATGAGCAGTTCTTC.

This clonotype appeared a few times. The rearrangement joins TRBV3-1 to TRBJ2-5; no definite D call. The germline V gene has CDR1 LGHDT and CDR2 YNNKEL (reference sequence). The CDR3 consists of 16 residues. V was cut by 1 base and J by 0 bases, with 12 bases left in between. CDR3 in amino acids: CASSQVSLKYQETQYF. CDR3 DNA: TGTGCCAGCAGCCAAGTTTCTCTCAAGTACCAAGAGACCCAGTACTTC.

This clonotype was observed at least ten times. The chain has TRBV27 and TRBJ1-1, with unresolved D. CDR1 is MNHEY and CDR2 is SMNVEV in the germline V gene (reference sequence). This CDR3 is 13 amino acids long. V was clipped by 5 bases and J by 4 bases, with 11 bases between them. As DNA, the CDR3 is TGTGCCAGCAGTCCTTATGGGCTCACTGAAGCTTTCTTT. Translating it yields CASSPYGLTEAFF.

This clonotype has just a few counts. The rearrangement joins TRBV12-3 or TRBV12-4 to TRBJ2-7; 7 bases are shared with TRBD1. The CDR3 totals 13 residues. The ends lost 0 bases at V and 6 bases at J; junction bases unmatched: 2. This CDR3 is CASSLAGTAEQYV. The CDR3 coding sequence is TGTGCCAGCAGTTTAGCGGGGACAGCCGAGCAGTACGTC.

The chain is built from TRBV29-1 and TRBJ1-1, with TRBD1 matching over 8 bases. J lost 5 bases, V lost 6 bases, and 8 bases had no gene match. The CDR3 sequence is 13 residues long. From germline, CDR1 is SQVTM and CDR2 ANQGSEA. The CDR3 sequence is CSVPTGVRTEAFF. The CDR3 DNA follows: TGCAGCGTGCCGACAGGGGTAAGGACTGAAGCTTTCTTT.